This passage covers 21 T cell receptor beta chains from one sample sequenced in a study of Ad26.COV2.S vaccination and SARS-CoV-2 variants. Libraries were prepared by immunoSEQ multiplex PCR; TCRdb keeps only in-frame clonotypes and omits some of them. Of 350,000 to 450,000 clones in the sample, around 92% were seen once. The input for sequencing was peripheral blood, taken after recovery from COVID-19. The receptor source for this set is a human donor who had recovered from COVID-19.

CDR3 coding DNA: TGTGCCAGCAGAAAAACAGGGGTGGGGAACACTGAAGCTTTCTTT. Its translation is CASRKTGVGNTEAFF. This sequence joins TRBV6-5 and TRBJ1-1; 7 nucleotides align to TRBD1. Looked up from germline, CDR1 is MNHEY and CDR2 is SVGAGI. The CDR3 is 15 residues long. V was pared by 6 bases and J by 1 base, with 8 bases of the junction left unmatched.

The chain carries TRBV18 and TRBJ1-1; 7 positions match TRBD1. Looked up from germline, CDR1 is KGHSH and CDR2 is LQKENI. The CDR3 contains 13 residues. The junction had 9 bases not matched to a gene; V was cut back by 5 bases and J by 9 bases. This CDR3 reads CASSTGQAPQAFF. CDR3 DNA: TGTGCCAGCTCAACCGGACAGGCCCCTCAAGCTTTCTTT.

This sequence joins TRBV27 and TRBJ1-2; tentatively, D is TRBD1 (5 bases). Germline V gives CDR1 MNHEY, CDR2 SMNVEV (reference sequence). The CDR3 is 14 amino acids. Trimming removed 6 bases at V and 5 bases at J, with 16 bases between. The CDR3 DNA sequence: TGTGCCAGCAGCCCCCCGGGGACGGGATATGGCTACACCTTC. This encodes CASSPPGTGYGYTF.

This clone was picked up a small number of times. This rearrangement joins TRBV5-8 to TRBJ2-1, with D possibly matching TRBD1 (6 bases). CDR3 size: 16 residues. Between the trimmed V and J ends, which lost 0 bases and 0 bases, there was a span of 10 bases. Germline V lookup: CDR1 SGHTS, CDR2 YDEGEE. DNA of the CDR3: TGTGCCAGCAGCTTGGGATGGGACACCTCCTACAATGAGCAGTTCTTC. This sequence encodes CASSLGWDTSYNEQFF. Full variable domain (missing parts from reference TRBV5-8 and TRBJ2-1): EAGVTQSPTHLIKTRGQQATLRCSPISGHTSVYWYQQALGLGLQFLLWYDEGEERNRGNFPPRFSGRQFPNYSSELNVNALELEDSALYLCASSLGWDTSYNEQFFGPGTRLTVL.

This chain uses TRBV7-3 with TRBJ1-3, with TRBD1 matching 11 bases. CDR1 SGHTA and CDR2 FQGTGA come from the germline V gene. V was pared by 0 bases and J by 4 bases, with 5 bases of the junction left unmatched. This CDR3 contains 17 residues. For the CDR3, the DNA is TGTGCCAGCAGCTTAACCGGACAGGGGGCGCAGGGAAACACCATATATTTT. As protein: CASSLTGQGAQGNTIYF. The whole variable domain, filled in from reference TRBV7-3 and TRBJ1-3, reads GAGVSQTPSNKVTEKGKYVELRCDPISGHTALYWYRQSLGQGPEFLIYFQGTGAADDSGLPNDRFFAVRPEGSVSTLKIQRTERGDSAVYLCASSLTGQGAQGNTIYFGEGSWLTVV.

The chain carries TRBV19 and TRBJ1-1, with TRBD1 matching 7 bases. The germline CDR1 and CDR2 sequences are LNHDA and SQIVND (reference sequence). After removal of 4 bases from V and 7 bases from J, the junction contained 12 bases not matched to a gene. This CDR3 has 15 amino acids. The CDR3 sequence is CASSNHPRDRNEAFF. In nucleotides, the CDR3 is TGTGCCAGTAGTAACCACCCCCGGGACAGAAATGAAGCTTTCTTT.

This clone occurred a few times. This CDR3 is also generated by other DNA sequences in the sample. The rearrangement joins TRBV12-3 or TRBV12-4 to TRBJ1-2; D unresolved. CDR3 size: 12 residues. The V and J ends lost 1 base and 2 bases respectively, with 2 bases between them. CDR3: CASSLGNYGYTF. The CDR3 DNA reads TGTGCCAGCAGTTTAGGCAACTATGGCTACACCTTC.

In DNA, the CDR3 is TGTGCCAGCAGTAGTGACAGGGTGAACACTGAAGCTTTCTTT. Its translation is CASSSDRVNTEAFF. The chain employs TRBV11-3 and TRBJ1-1; 7 bases align to TRBD1. This CDR3 has 14 amino acids. Germline values: CDR1 SGHNT, CDR2 YENEEA. After removal of 6 bases from V and 0 bases from J, the junction contained 4 bases not matched to a gene.

V and J are TRBV7-2 and TRBJ2-5, with unresolved D. Germline V CDR1 and CDR2: SGHTA, FQGNSA. There are 12 residues in the CDR3. V gave up 4 bases and J gave up 1 base, with 4 bases separating them. The CDR3 sequence is CASSSGQETQYF. CDR3 coding DNA: TGTGCCAGCAGCTCGGGCCAAGAGACCCAGTACTTC.

The chain uses TRBV5-4 and TRBJ2-3, with D perhaps TRBD2 (5 bases). The CDR3 covers 14 residues. Germline V lookup: CDR1 SGHNT, CDR2 YYREEE (reference sequence). Trimming took 3 bases from V and 2 from J, leaving 10 bases between them. CDR3 nucleotide sequence: TGTGCCAGCAGCTCCAGCGGCTCCACAGATACGCAGTATTTT. The encoded protein is CASSSSGSTDTQYF.

The gene calls are TRBV9 and TRBJ2-5; D is uncertain. The CDR3 sequence is 15 residues long. V was pared by 7 bases and J by 0 bases, with 16 bases between. Looked up from germline, CDR1 is SGDLS and CDR2 is YYNGEE. The CDR3 DNA sequence: TGTGCCAGCTCCGACGCGGCCACATACCAAGAGACCCAGTACTTC. This sequence encodes CASSDAATYQETQYF.

The CDR3: CASSGARGAGARDTQYF. In DNA form, the CDR3 reads TGCGCCAGCAGCGGTGCCCGAGGGGCGGGGGCCAGAGATACGCAGTATTTT. The rearrangement links TRBV5-1 to TRBJ2-3; D perhaps matches TRBD2 (7 bases). The length of the CDR3 is 17 residues. The V gene's germline CDR1 is SGHRS and CDR2 YFSETQ. The V end was cut by 4 bases, the J end by 5 bases, with 23 bases between.

The sample holds a few counts of this clone. This rearrangement joins TRBV2 to TRBJ1-1; TRBD1 might be the D (6 bases). Germline CDR1 SNHLY, CDR2 FYNNEI. The CDR3 has 15 amino acids. V lost 0 bases to trimming and J lost 7 bases, with 15 bases between them. In nucleotides, the CDR3 is TGTGCCAGCAGTGAAGCGACAGGTCCGGAACGTGAAGCTTTCTTT. It specifies CASSEATGPEREAFF. The variable domain in full, with the rest retrieved from reference TRBV2 and TRBJ1-1, is EPEVTQTPSHQVTQMGQEVILRCVPISNHLYFYWYRQILGQKVEFLVSFYNNEISEKSEIFDDQFSVERPDGSNFTLKIRSTKLEDSAMYFCASSEATGPEREAFFGQGTRLTVV.

The chain carries TRBV19 and TRBJ1-4, with a possible D match to TRBD1 (5 bases). Germline V gene sequence: CDR1 LNHDA, CDR2 SQIVND (reference sequence). The CDR3 extends over 16 amino acids. V shed 5 bases and J shed 0 bases, with 13 bases lying between them. The CDR3 sequence is CASSPFWGATNEKLFF. CDR3 nucleotide sequence: TGTGCCAGTAGTCCCTTTTGGGGGGCAACTAATGAAAAACTGTTTTTT.

The V and J genes are TRBV4-1 and TRBJ2-7, with 11 bases aligning to TRBD2. V was clipped by 1 base and J by 4 bases; unmatched bases: 3. This CDR3 comprises 15 residues. Per the germline V gene, CDR1 is MGHRA and CDR2 is YSYEKL. CDR3 coding DNA: TGCGCCAGCAGCCAAGTGACTAGCGGGATATACGAGCAGTACTTC. Translation gives CASSQVTSGIYEQYF.

Here the CDR3 reads CASSLARVDEQYF. CDR3 bases: TGTGCCAGCAGCTTAGCCCGGGTAGATGAGCAGTACTTC. The J gene is TRBJ2-7, the V gene TRBV7-9; D unclear. The CDR3 runs 13 residues. With 0 bases removed from V and 7 bases from J, the gap between germline ends came to 10 bases. Germline CDR1 is SEHNR and CDR2 is FQNEAQ (reference sequence).

A single count supports this clone. The chain recombines TRBV6-5 with TRBJ1-3; D is possibly TRBD1 (6 bases). This CDR3 is built from 15 residues. Germline CDR1 is MNHEY and CDR2 is SVGAGI. Trimming stripped 5 bases from V and 3 bases from J, with 14 bases between. CDR3 bases: TGTGCCAGCAGTCGGACCCGGACAGTTGGAAACACCATATATTTT. Residues: CASSRTRTVGNTIYF.

This clone appeared once. The chain carries TRBV28 and TRBJ1-2; unclear D gene. The CDR3 is 13 amino acids. Germline V gives CDR1 MDHEN, CDR2 SYDVKM. Trimming removed 6 bases at V and 0 bases at J, with 8 bases between. The CDR3 DNA reads TGTGCCAGCAGAGAGGGAGCTAACTATGGCTACACCTTC. Translated: CASREGANYGYTF.

The chain employs TRBV5-1 and TRBJ2-3; TRBD2 aligns across 11 bases. There are 15 residues in the CDR3. J lost 6 bases, V lost 2 bases, and 5 bases had no gene match. Germline CDR1 and CDR2: SGHRS and YFSETQ. Here the CDR3 DNA reads TGCGCCAGCAGCTTACTAGCGGGGGAAGGGGATACGCAGTATTTT. It specifies CASSLLAGEGDTQYF.

The rearrangement uses TRBV20-1 and TRBJ1-5; D is uncertain. The V end was cut by 3 bases, the J end by 0 bases, with 9 bases between. The CDR3 sequence is 14 residues long. The germline V gene has CDR1 DFQATT and CDR2 SNEGSKA (reference sequence). CDR3 in DNA: TGCAGTGCTAGTCGGTCAAATAGCAATCAGCCCCAGCATTTT. Residues: CSASRSNSNQPQHF.

This chain connects TRBV7-2 to TRBJ2-1, with D uncertain. This CDR3 spans 18 amino acids. V was cut by 3 bases and J by 3 bases, with 21 bases left in between. Germline loops: CDR1 SGHTA, CDR2 FQGNSA. Here the CDR3 DNA reads TGTGCCAGCAGCTTTCAATCCACCCAGCAGAGAAACTACAATGAGCAGTTCTTC. Residues: CASSFQSTQQRNYNEQFF.